This passage covers 21 T cell receptor beta chains from one sample sequenced in a study of T cell responses to AZD1222 COVID-19 vaccine (dated by TCRdb to the early 2020s). The library was generated by the immunoSEQ multiplex PCR assay. This is the immuneACCESS table as TCRdb keeps it, with only in-frame sequences that have V and J called. A part of the clones is gone; compared with another copy, unresolved V genes explain less than half, and the rest is unexplained. Within this sample are 90,000 to 120,000 clones, with 87% of them counted one time only. The ten largest make up approximately 4% of the sample. The sample's time point label is to be understood as: baseline before first vaccination. Sequenced here: peripheral blood, sampled on day 0 of AZD1222 vaccination. These TCRs come from an adult in good health.

The chain combines TRBV29-1 with TRBJ2-1, with D maybe TRBD1 (5 bases). Germline V CDR1 and CDR2: SQVTM, ANQGSEA. Trimming took off 6 bases at V and 1 base at J, with 13 bases between the two ends. The CDR3 has 14 residues. CDR3 amino acids: CSVHRISSYNEQFF. In DNA form, the CDR3 reads TGCAGCGTCCACAGGATTTCTTCCTACAATGAGCAGTTCTTC.

The chain joins TRBV6-5 to TRBJ1-1, with 7 bases identical to TRBD1. Germline CDR1 and CDR2: MNHEY and SVGAGI. Trimming at V came to 6 bases and at J to 1 base, leaving 5 bases not matched to a gene. The CDR3 runs 14 residues. Here the CDR3 DNA reads TGTGCCAGCAGAGAGGACAGGCGGAACACTGAAGCTTTCTTT. Encoded protein: CASREDRRNTEAFF.

This clone was observed a few times. The J gene is TRBJ2-1, the V gene TRBV4-3; perhaps D is TRBD1 or TRBD2 (6 bases each). The CDR3 has 15 residues. Between the trimmed V and J ends, which lost 0 bases and 5 bases, there was a span of 11 bases. CDR1 is LGHNA and CDR2 is YSLEER in the germline V gene. CDR3 protein: CASSQEGGQHNEQFF. As DNA, the CDR3 is TGCGCCAGCAGCCAAGAAGGGGGGCAACACAATGAGCAGTTCTTC.

The V and J genes are TRBV11-1 and TRBJ1-1; tentatively, D is TRBD1 (6 bases). Germline-derived CDR1 and CDR2 are SGHAT and FQDESV (reference sequence). The CDR3 is 15 residues long. V was cut by 3 bases and J by 2 bases, with 13 bases left in between. As DNA, the CDR3 is TGTGCCAGCAGCTTCACGGGGGGGCCAAACACTGAAGCTTTCTTT. It encodes CASSFTGGPNTEAFF.

The CDR3 reads CASGRTASTDTQYF. As DNA, the CDR3 is TGTGCCAGTGGGCGGACAGCTAGCACAGATACGCAGTATTTT. The chain employs TRBV7-6 and TRBJ2-3, with D possibly being TRBD1 (6 bases). V lost 9 bases and J lost 0, with 13 bases in between. Germline V gene data show CDR1 as SGHVS and CDR2 as FNYEAQ. CDR3 length: 14 amino acids.

This rearrangement joins TRBV5-6 to TRBJ1-5; D uncertain. CDR1 SGHDT and CDR2 YYEEEE come from the germline V gene. The length of the CDR3 is 14 residues. V lost 4 bases and J lost 0, with 8 bases in between. CDR3 DNA sequence: TGTGCCAGCAGCCTGGACGGTAGCAATCAGCCCCAGCATTTT. Translation: CASSLDGSNQPQHF.

The gene calls are TRBV27 and TRBJ1-5, with D hard to call. Germline CDR1 and CDR2: MNHEY and SMNVEV (reference sequence). Trimming pared 2 bases from V and 3 bases from J, leaving 5 bases between. The CDR3 spans 13 residues. The CDR3 loop is CASSLAVNQPQHF. CDR3 sequence (DNA): TGTGCCAGCAGTTTAGCGGTCAATCAGCCCCAGCATTTT.

The genes are TRBV6-5 and TRBJ1-5, with D unresolved. V was trimmed by 2 bases and J by 9 bases, leaving 11 bases between them. This CDR3 comprises 13 residues. Germline-derived CDR1 and CDR2 are MNHEY and SVGAGI. The CDR3 bases are TGTGCCAGCAGTTACAACAGCGCGCCGCCCCAGCATTTT. It encodes CASSYNSAPPQHF.

V gene TRBV4-1 combines with J gene TRBJ1-4; possible D gene TRBD1, 6 bases. Looked up from germline, CDR1 is MGHRA and CDR2 is YSYEKL. The CDR3 is 15 amino acids. Trimming pared 4 bases from V and 8 bases from J, leaving 17 bases between. The CDR3 DNA reads as TGCGCCAGCAGCCCTTTGGGGGCAGAAGGGGAAAAACTGTTTTTT. Its protein product is CASSPLGAEGEKLFF.

A few counts support this clone. The chain employs TRBV19 and TRBJ1-1, with D unresolved. Germline loops: CDR1 LNHDA, CDR2 SQIVND (reference sequence). This CDR3 contains 15 residues. Trimming took 7 bases from V and 3 from J, leaving 18 bases between them. The CDR3 DNA follows: TGTGCCAGTACCTCGGAAGGGAGGGTGGACACTGAAGCTTTCTTT. Amino acids: CASTSEGRVDTEAFF.

This clone was observed once. V usage is TRBV6-2 or TRBV6-3 and J usage is TRBJ1-2; 7 nucleotides match TRBD1. Trimming at V came to 5 bases and at J to 13 bases, leaving 10 bases not matched to a gene. The CDR3 contains 12 residues. The germline CDR1 and CDR2 sequences are MNHEY and SVGEGT. CDR3 sequence reads: CASSLRQGQGTF. The CDR3 region has the DNA TGTGCCAGCAGTCTAAGACAGGGACAAGGCACCTTC.

The chain couples TRBV6-2 or TRBV6-3 to TRBJ1-1, with TRBD1 as a possible D gene (5 bases). V lost 6 bases and J lost 1, with 15 bases in between. This CDR3 has 15 amino acids. CDR1 is MNHEY and CDR2 is SVGEGT in the germline V gene. In DNA form, the CDR3 reads TGTGCCAGCAGCCTTCCAACCGGGGCGAACACTGAAGCTTTCTTT. It specifies CASSLPTGANTEAFF.

This chain joins TRBV6-1 and TRBJ1-3; D possibly corresponds to TRBD1 (5 bases). CDR3 length equals 17 residues. Germline loops: CDR1 MNHNS, CDR2 SASEGT. Trimming pared 2 bases from V and 4 bases from J, leaving 18 bases between. The CDR3 sequence: CASSEFGRAVEGNTIYF. The CDR3 DNA reads as TGTGCCAGCAGTGAATTTGGCAGGGCGGTAGAAGGAAACACCATATATTTT.

The chain recombines TRBV27 with TRBJ2-2, with 7 bases aligning to TRBD1. Trimming took 6 bases from V and 5 from J; bases not matched to a gene: 6. Germline values: CDR1 MNHEY, CDR2 SMNVEV (reference sequence). There are 14 residues in the CDR3. This CDR3 reads CASSRPTGTGELFF. CDR3 coding DNA: TGTGCCAGCAGCCGCCCGACAGGGACCGGGGAGCTGTTTTTT.

By proportion, this clone is medium-sized. The chain employs TRBV6-5 and TRBJ2-1; D ambiguous. CDR3 length: 15 amino acids. Germline V gene lookup returns CDR1 MNHEY and CDR2 SVGAGI. V gave up 2 bases and J gave up 0 bases, with 8 bases separating them. The CDR3 DNA reads as TGTGCCAGCAGTTACGTTCGCTCCTCCTACAATGAGCAGTTCTTC. Residues: CASSYVRSSYNEQFF.

V usage is TRBV7-3 and J usage is TRBJ2-7; D remains ambiguous. Looked up from germline, CDR1 is SGHTA and CDR2 is FQGTGA. V lost 2 bases and J 5 bases, leaving 7 bases between the germline ends. The CDR3 has 12 amino acids. CDR3 DNA sequence: TGTGCCAGCAGCTTACGGTTCCACGAGCAGTACTTC. This translates into CASSLRFHEQYF.

The chain joins TRBV14 to TRBJ1-6; no clear D gene. Trimming shortened V by 0 bases and J by 9 bases, and 6 bases separated the two germline ends. The CDR3 has 13 residues. The V gene's germline CDR1 is SGHDN and CDR2 FVKESK. CDR3 amino acids: CASSQEGGSPLHF. The DNA of the CDR3 is TGTGCCAGCAGCCAAGAGGGCGGTTCACCCCTCCACTTT.

This rearrangement joins TRBV28 to TRBJ1-5; D gene ambiguous. The CDR3 length is 17 residues. The germline V and J ends were trimmed by 2 bases and 5 bases, with 19 bases remaining between them. Germline V gene data show CDR1 as MDHEN and CDR2 as SYDVKM. CDR3 protein: CASSLDRLGGKDQPQHF. Here the CDR3 DNA reads TGTGCCAGCAGTTTAGACCGGTTAGGTGGGAAGGATCAGCCCCAGCATTTT. The complete variable domain, with remaining parts taken from reference TRBV28 and TRBJ1-5, reads DVKVTQSSRYLVKRTGEKVFLECVQDMDHENMFWYRQDPGLGLRLIYFSYDVKMKEKGDIPEGYSVSREKKERFSLILESASTNQTSMYLCASSLDRLGGKDQPQHFGDGTRLSIL.

The V and J genes are TRBV18 and TRBJ2-1; D ambiguous. V gave up 1 base and J gave up 5 bases, with 15 bases separating them. The germline V gene encodes CDR1 KGHSH and CDR2 LQKENI. This CDR3 comprises 16 residues. CDR3 coding DNA: TGTGCCAGCTCACCACTTGTGGCGGTCCTCGACAATGAGCAGTTCTTC. This encodes CASSPLVAVLDNEQFF.

The rearrangement uses TRBV9 and TRBJ1-1; D is perhaps TRBD1 (6 bases). This CDR3 has 15 amino acids. Trimming took 2 bases from V and 4 from J, leaving 15 bases between them. CDR1 SGDLS and CDR2 YYNGEE come from the germline V gene. This CDR3 reads CASSVDSGGVTEAFF. The DNA of the CDR3 is TGTGCCAGCAGCGTGGACAGTGGAGGGGTCACTGAAGCTTTCTTT. The full variable domain, with the rest looked up from reference TRBV9 and TRBJ1-1, is DSGVTQTPKHLITATGQRVTLRCSPRSGDLSVYWYQQSLDQGLQFLIQYYNGEERAKGNILERFSAQQFPDLHSELNLSSLELGDSALYFCASSVDSGGVTEAFFGQGTRLTVV.

V usage is TRBV7-2 and J usage is TRBJ2-1, with unresolved D. V was shortened by 2 bases and J by 7 bases, with 9 bases between the two germline ends. The CDR3 length is 13 residues. Germline CDR1 reads SGHTA; CDR2 reads FQGNSA. CDR3 loop: CASSLNAFNEQFF. The CDR3 DNA reads TGTGCCAGCAGCTTAAACGCTTTTAATGAGCAGTTCTTC.